One and the same sample provided the 25 T cell receptor beta chains below, sequenced in a study of blood T cells in healthy people across ages. With a J-beta primer mix and a sample-barcoded 5' primer, a second PCR ran about 7 to 12 cycles. TCRdb used MiXCR to reprocess the 5' RACE reads, holding one entry per CDR3 protein. The table lists 780,000 or so distinct CDR3 sequences, roughly 25% of them singletons, with approximately 3.7% in the top ten. This same sample was also taken into another study, of T cells of mothers and their children.

Sequencing input: blood. The receptors derive from a boy aged 10-17 years in good health.

This clonotype was seen only a few times. V usage is TRBV7-9 and J usage is TRBJ2-1; 12 bases match TRBD2. The CDR3 contains 17 residues. V was clipped by 5 bases and J by 2 bases; unmatched bases: 7. The germline gives CDR1 SEHNR, CDR2 FQNEAQ (reference sequence). The CDR3 nucleotides read TGTGCCAGCAGCCCACGCGCTAGCGGGGGGGCCTACAATGAGCAGTTCTTC. Its translation: CASSPRASGGAYNEQFF.

This clonotype has a handful of counts. J is TRBJ1-6 and V is TRBV28; perhaps TRBD1 as D (6 bases). Germline CDR1 is MDHEN and CDR2 is SYDVKM. V dropped 6 bases and J dropped 0 bases, with 15 bases sitting between them. The CDR3 length is 17 residues. The CDR3 coding sequence is TGTGCCAGCAGAACCAGGGGTTGGAGCTCCTATAATTCACCCCTCCACTTT. This gives the protein CASRTRGWSSYNSPLHF. The full variable domain, with the rest looked up from reference TRBV28 and TRBJ1-6, is DVKVTQSSRYLVKRTGEKVFLECVQDMDHENMFWYRQDPGLGLRLIYFSYDVKMKEKGDIPEGYSVSREKKERFSLILESASTNQTSMYLCASRTRGWSSYNSPLHFGNGTRLTVT.

The V gene is TRBV11-2, the J gene TRBJ2-5, with D perhaps TRBD1 or TRBD2 (5 bases each). The J call is doubtful: the DNA matches TRBJ2-1 better. The CDR3 spans 17 residues. Germline V CDR1 and CDR2: SGHAT, FQNNGV. The chain's CDR3 is CASSLGLLGVGYNEQFF. The CDR3 DNA is TGTGCCAGCAGCTTAGGACTTCTGGGGGTGGGGTACAATGAGCAGTTCTTC.

This clonotype was recorded a few times. Given a much more abundant clone one base away, this may be a read error. V and J are TRBV7-9 and TRBJ2-1, with 9 bases matching TRBD1. V lost 6 bases to trimming and J lost 7 bases; unmatched junction nucleotides: 4. Germline values: CDR1 SEHNR, CDR2 FQNEAQ (reference sequence). This CDR3 spans 13 amino acids. DNA of the CDR3: TGTGCCAGCAGACCCGGGACAGGGAATGAGCAGTTCTTC. Translated, it gives CASRPGTGNEQFF.

The chain combines TRBV20-1 with TRBJ2-5; D uncertain. Trimming left V 1 base short and J 5 bases short, with 5 bases between. CDR3 length: 11 residues. Per germline, CDR1 DFQATT and CDR2 SNEGSKA (reference sequence). DNA of the CDR3: TGCAGTGCTAGAGGCCTGGAGACCCAGTACTTC. It is translated as CSARGLETQYF.

This chain links TRBV24-1 with TRBJ2-5; 12 bases are a match to TRBD2. J gave up 4 bases and V 0 bases, and 5 bases lay outside the gene matches. The CDR3 sequence is 17 residues long. Germline V gene lookup returns CDR1 KGHDR and CDR2 SFDVKD. CDR3 nucleotide sequence: TGTGCCACCAGTGATTTGCAACTAGCGGGGGGCAGAGAGACCCAGTACTTC. Translation: CATSDLQLAGGRETQYF.

Many counts were recorded for this clonotype. The chain uses TRBV10-3 and TRBJ1-5; D gene uncertain. Trimming shortened V by 2 bases and J by 4 bases, and 3 bases separated the two germline ends. CDR1 and CDR2 from the germline V gene are ENHRY and SYGVKD. CDR3 length: 12 residues. CDR3: CAISEGNQPQHF. The CDR3 DNA sequence: TGTGCCATCAGTGAGGGTAATCAGCCCCAGCATTTT.

The chain uses TRBV7-9 and TRBJ2-1, with D possibly matching TRBD2 (5 bases). Germline CDR1 is SEHNR and CDR2 is FQNEAQ (reference sequence). V was clipped by 5 bases and J by 0 bases, with 14 bases between them. The CDR3 covers 16 residues. Here the CDR3 DNA reads TGTGCCAGCAGCCAATCGGACTTGAGCTCCTACAATGAGCAGTTCTTC. As protein: CASSQSDLSSYNEQFF.

The rearrangement joins TRBV3-1 to TRBJ2-6; D gene ambiguous. Germline assignment: CDR1 LGHDT and CDR2 YNNKEL (reference sequence). The V and J ends lost 1 base and 3 bases respectively, with 7 bases between them. This CDR3 region has 15 residues. CDR3 in amino acids: CASSQGVVGANVLTF. Here the CDR3 DNA reads TGTGCCAGCAGCCAAGGGGTAGTTGGGGCCAACGTCCTGACTTTC.

The chain recombines TRBV15 with TRBJ2-5; 7 bases line up with TRBD2. V was pared by 4 bases and J by 5 bases, with 7 bases of the junction left unmatched. The CDR3 is made up of 14 amino acids. Germline V gene sequence: CDR1 LNHNV, CDR2 YYDKDF (reference sequence). Written as DNA, the CDR3 is TGTGCCACCAGCAACGGCGGGAGTGGGGAGACCCAGTACTTC. Amino acid sequence: CATSNGGSGETQYF.

The J gene is TRBJ2-3, the V gene TRBV9; 11 bases align to TRBD2. CDR3 length: 16 amino acids. Germline trimming cut 0 bases from V and 5 bases from J; bases unmatched to any gene: 5. CDR1 SGDLS and CDR2 YYNGEE come from the germline V gene. CDR3 sequence reads: CASSVARLAGGDTQYF. The CDR3 region has the DNA TGTGCCAGCAGCGTAGCTCGGCTAGCGGGAGGAGATACGCAGTATTTT.

This clonotype occurred many times. The chain combines TRBV29-1 with TRBJ2-3; no reliable D call. The V end lost 4 bases, the J end lost 0 bases, and 2 bases lay between the germline ends. CDR1 SQVTM and CDR2 ANQGSEA come from the germline V gene. The CDR3 has 11 amino acids. Here the CDR3 reads CSVGSTDTQYF. The CDR3 DNA sequence: TGCAGCGTTGGCAGCACAGATACGCAGTATTTT.

This clonotype was seen a few times. J is TRBJ1-1 and V is TRBV7-6; no definite D call. Germline V gene lookup returns CDR1 SGHVS and CDR2 FNYEAQ. This CDR3 spans 13 amino acids. The V and J ends lost 1 base and 4 bases respectively, with 7 bases between them. CDR3 region: CASSLGEATEAFF. In nucleotides, the CDR3 is TGTGCCAGCAGCTTAGGGGAAGCCACTGAAGCTTTCTTT.

The chain links TRBV5-1 to TRBJ1-1; a weak D match, TRBD1 (6 bases). CDR1 and CDR2 from the germline V gene are SGHRS and YFSETQ. Trimming left V 4 bases short and J 11 bases short, with 15 bases between. This CDR3 region has 12 residues. The CDR3 sequence is CASSRREGEAFF. The CDR3 nucleotides read TGCGCCAGCAGCAGGAGGGAGGGGGAGGCTTTCTTT.

In this sample, this clonotype turned up a few times. This chain links TRBV29-1 with TRBJ2-1, with 10 bases identical to TRBD2. This CDR3 is 14 amino acids long. The V gene end was trimmed by 2 bases and the J gene end by 7 bases; junction bases not matched to a gene: 5. Germline V lookup: CDR1 SQVTM, CDR2 ANQGSEA. Here the CDR3 reads CSVEILAGRNEQFF. CDR3 nucleotides: TGCAGCGTTGAAATACTAGCGGGGCGGAATGAGCAGTTCTTC.

This clonotype has more than one count but fewer than ten. The V gene is TRBV11-2, the J gene TRBJ1-4; D is uncertain. Trimming took 0 bases from V and 15 from J, leaving 11 bases between them. The CDR3 is made up of 12 amino acids. Germline V gene data show CDR1 as SGHAT and CDR2 as FQNNGV. CDR3 coding DNA: TGTGCCAGCAGCTTAGATCCCTCGCGGGTGTTTTTT. Translated, it gives CASSLDPSRVFF.

The table lists this clonotype with a few counts. The genes are TRBV20-1 and TRBJ2-3; D is unclear. Trimming took 0 bases from V and 4 from J, leaving 11 bases between them. This CDR3 is built from 14 residues. Germline loops: CDR1 DFQATT, CDR2 SNEGSKA (reference sequence). The DNA of the CDR3 is TGCAGTGCTAGAGACCAGGTTCCCGCAGATACGCAGTATTTT. As protein: CSARDQVPADTQYF.

This chain links TRBV7-3 with TRBJ1-2; 9 bases map to TRBD1. The junction had 8 bases not matched to a gene; V was cut back by 2 bases and J by 4 bases. This CDR3 spans 16 amino acids. CDR1 and CDR2 (germline): SGHTA, FQGTGA. CDR3 residues: CASSLRGDRVSYGYTF. The CDR3 DNA is TGTGCCAGCAGCTTACGTGGGGACAGGGTTAGCTATGGCTACACCTTC.

As DNA, the CDR3 is TGCAGTGTAAAACAGGGGTTTGCAGTACAGTACTTC. As protein: CSVKQGFAVQYF. The chain combines TRBV20-1 with TRBJ2-5; TRBD1 agrees at 7 bases. The trim removed 7 bases at V and 11 bases at J, leaving 13 bases unmatched. CDR1 and CDR2 (germline): DFQATT, SNEGSKA (reference sequence). The CDR3 covers 12 residues.

The chain couples TRBV7-9 to TRBJ1-5, with D unresolved. The length of the CDR3 is 16 residues. Trimming shortened V by 1 base and J by 2 bases, and 12 bases separated the two germline ends. The germline V gene has CDR1 SEHNR and CDR2 FQNEAQ (reference sequence). This CDR3 is CASSLGPELGNQPQHF. CDR3 nucleotide sequence: TGTGCCAGCAGCTTAGGTCCGGAGTTGGGCAATCAGCCCCAGCATTTT.

The chain employs TRBV4-1 and TRBJ2-7; tentatively, D is TRBD2 (5 bases). The CDR3 is made up of 14 amino acids. The V gene lost 1 base and the J gene lost 3 bases, with 10 bases spanning the gap. Per germline, CDR1 MGHRA and CDR2 YSYEKL. For the CDR3, the DNA is TGCGCCAGCAGCCAAGGTGCCCGGGACTACGAGCAGTACTTC. Amino acids: CASSQGARDYEQYF.

This clonotype was seen a few times. The chain recombines TRBV6-2 or TRBV6-3 with TRBJ2-7, with TRBD1 identical over 9 bases. The germline CDR1 and CDR2 sequences are MNHEY and SVGEGT. The ends lost 8 bases at V and 6 bases at J; junction bases unmatched: 14. The CDR3 has 15 residues. This CDR3 is CASFGPGQGHCEQYF. The CDR3 nucleotides read TGTGCCAGCTTTGGACCGGGACAGGGACACTGCGAGCAGTACTTC.

The chain couples TRBV12-3 or TRBV12-4 to TRBJ1-2; D is possibly TRBD1 (6 bases). Trimming removed 6 bases from V and 4 bases from J, with 15 bases in between. The CDR3 is 14 residues long. In nucleotides, the CDR3 is TGTGCCAGCAGAGGAACAGGGTACGCCTATGGCTACACCTTC. Its protein is CASRGTGYAYGYTF.

The chain joins TRBV30 to TRBJ2-7; 9 bases line up with TRBD1. CDR3 length: 15 amino acids. Germline values: CDR1 GTSNPN, CDR2 SVGIG (reference sequence). V shed 0 bases, J shed 0 bases, and the junction held 3 bases outside the gene matches. CDR3 amino acids: CAWSVGTGSSYEQYF. CDR3 DNA sequence: TGTGCCTGGAGTGTAGGGACAGGGAGCTCCTACGAGCAGTACTTC.

The J gene is TRBJ2-4, the V gene TRBV4-1; D not resolved. From germline, CDR1 is MGHRA and CDR2 YSYEKL. The CDR3 totals 14 residues. Trimming took 0 bases from V and 2 from J, leaving 5 bases between them. CDR3 in DNA: TGCGCCAGCAGCCAAGACTACTCCAAAAACATTCAGTACTTC. Its protein product is CASSQDYSKNIQYF.